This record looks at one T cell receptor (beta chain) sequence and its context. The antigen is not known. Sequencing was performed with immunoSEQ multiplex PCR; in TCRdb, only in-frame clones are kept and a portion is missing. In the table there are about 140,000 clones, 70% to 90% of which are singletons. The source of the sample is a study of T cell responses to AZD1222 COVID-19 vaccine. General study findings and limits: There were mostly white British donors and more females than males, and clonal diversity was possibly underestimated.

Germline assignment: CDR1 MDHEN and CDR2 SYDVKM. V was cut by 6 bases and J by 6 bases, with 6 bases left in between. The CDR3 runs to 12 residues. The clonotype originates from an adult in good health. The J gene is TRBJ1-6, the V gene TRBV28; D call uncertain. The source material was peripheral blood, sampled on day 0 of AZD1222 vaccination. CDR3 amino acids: CASRTTNSPLHF. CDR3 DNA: TGTGCCAGCAGGACAACTAATTCACCCCTCCACTTT.